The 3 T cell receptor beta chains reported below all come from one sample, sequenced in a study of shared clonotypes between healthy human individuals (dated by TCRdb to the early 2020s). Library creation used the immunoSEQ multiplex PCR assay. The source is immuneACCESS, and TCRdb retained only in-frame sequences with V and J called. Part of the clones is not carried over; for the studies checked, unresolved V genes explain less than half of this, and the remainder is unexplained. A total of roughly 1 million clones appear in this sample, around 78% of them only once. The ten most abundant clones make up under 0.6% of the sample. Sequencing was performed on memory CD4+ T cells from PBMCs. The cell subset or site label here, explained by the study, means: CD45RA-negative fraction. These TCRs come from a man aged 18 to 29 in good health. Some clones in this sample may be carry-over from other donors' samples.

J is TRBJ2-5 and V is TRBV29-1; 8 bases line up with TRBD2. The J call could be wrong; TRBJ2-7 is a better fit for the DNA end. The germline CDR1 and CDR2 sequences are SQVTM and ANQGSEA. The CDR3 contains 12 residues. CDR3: CSVYAGGYEQYF. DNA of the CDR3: TGCAGCGTCTACGCGGGGGGCTACGAGCAGTACTTC.

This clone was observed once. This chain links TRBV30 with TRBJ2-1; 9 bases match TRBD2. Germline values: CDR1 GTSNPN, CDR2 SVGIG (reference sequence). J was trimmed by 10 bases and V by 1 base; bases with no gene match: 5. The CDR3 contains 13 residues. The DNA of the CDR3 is TGTGCCTGGAGTGGGATAGCGGGAGCGGAGCAGTTCTTC. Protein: CAWSGIAGAEQFF.

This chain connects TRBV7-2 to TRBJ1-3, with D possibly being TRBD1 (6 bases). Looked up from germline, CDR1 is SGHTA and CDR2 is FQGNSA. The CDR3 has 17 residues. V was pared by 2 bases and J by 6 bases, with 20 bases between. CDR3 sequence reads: CASSLILGGPPQNTIYF. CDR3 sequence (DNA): TGTGCCAGCAGCTTAATCTTGGGGGGGCCACCCCAAAACACCATATATTTT. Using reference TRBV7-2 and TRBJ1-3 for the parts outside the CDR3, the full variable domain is GAGVSQSPSNKVTEKGKDVELRCDPISGHTALYWYRQSLGQGLEFLIYFQGNSAPDKSGLPSDRFSAERTGGSVSTLTIQRTQQEDSAVYLCASSLILGGPPQNTIYFGEGSWLTVV.